The clone carrying this T cell receptor beta chain was counted many times. Using its own MiXCR run on the 5' RACE reads, TCRdb lists one record per CDR3 protein. This table holds tens of thousands of distinct CDR3 sequences, roughly 5.9% found once. The CDR3 has 14 amino acids. Trimming stripped 5 bases from V and 6 bases from J, with 15 bases between. This entry comes from a study of early T cells in non-severe SARS-CoV-2 infection. Study summary: Bulk RNA from unsorted whole blood was sequenced; chains were unpaired.

The source material was whole blood. This receptor was taken from an adult who was a healthcare worker with PCR-confirmed SARS-CoV-2 infection or an uninfected control (not recorded which). This chain uses TRBV12-3 or TRBV12-4 with TRBJ2-3; D possibly uses TRBD1 or TRBD2 (5 bases each). The CDR3 nucleotides are TGTGCCAGCAGTCCCGGACACCCGGGGGATACGCAGTATTTT. Encoded protein: CASSPGHPGDTQYF.